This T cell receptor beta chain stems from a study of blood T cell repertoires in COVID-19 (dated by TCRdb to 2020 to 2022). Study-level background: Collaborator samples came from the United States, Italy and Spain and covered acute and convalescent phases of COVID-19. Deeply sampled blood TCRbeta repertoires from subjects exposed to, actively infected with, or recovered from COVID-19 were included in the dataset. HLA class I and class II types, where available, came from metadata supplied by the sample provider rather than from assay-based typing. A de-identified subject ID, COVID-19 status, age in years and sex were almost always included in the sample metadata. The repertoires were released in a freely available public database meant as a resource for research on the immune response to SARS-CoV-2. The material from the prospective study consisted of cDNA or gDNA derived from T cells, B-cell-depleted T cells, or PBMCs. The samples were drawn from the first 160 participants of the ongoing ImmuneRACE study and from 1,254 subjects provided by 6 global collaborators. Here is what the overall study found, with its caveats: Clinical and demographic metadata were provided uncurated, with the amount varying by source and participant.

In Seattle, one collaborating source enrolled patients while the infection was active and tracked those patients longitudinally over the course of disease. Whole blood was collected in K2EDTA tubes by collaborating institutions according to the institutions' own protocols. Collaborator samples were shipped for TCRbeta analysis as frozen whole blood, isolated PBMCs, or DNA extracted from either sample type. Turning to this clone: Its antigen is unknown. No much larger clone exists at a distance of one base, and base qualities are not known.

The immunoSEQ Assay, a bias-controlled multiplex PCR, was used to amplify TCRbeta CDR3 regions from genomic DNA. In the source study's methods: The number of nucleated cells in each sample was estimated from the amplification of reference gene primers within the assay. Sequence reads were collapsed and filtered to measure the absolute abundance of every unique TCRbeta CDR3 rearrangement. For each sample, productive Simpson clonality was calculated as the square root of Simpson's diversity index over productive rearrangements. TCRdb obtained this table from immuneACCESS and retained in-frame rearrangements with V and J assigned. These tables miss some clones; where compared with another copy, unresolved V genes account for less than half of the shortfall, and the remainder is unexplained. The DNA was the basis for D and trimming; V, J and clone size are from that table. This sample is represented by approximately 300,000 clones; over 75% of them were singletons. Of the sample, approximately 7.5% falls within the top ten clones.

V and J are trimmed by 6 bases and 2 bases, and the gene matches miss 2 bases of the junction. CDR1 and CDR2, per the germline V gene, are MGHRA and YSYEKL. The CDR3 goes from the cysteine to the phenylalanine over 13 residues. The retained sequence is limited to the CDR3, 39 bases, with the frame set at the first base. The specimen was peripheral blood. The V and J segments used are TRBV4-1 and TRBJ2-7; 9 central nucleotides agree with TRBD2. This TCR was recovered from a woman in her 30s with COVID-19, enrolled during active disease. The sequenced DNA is TGCGCCAGCAGGGCGGGGGGGACCTACGAGCAGTACTTC. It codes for CASRAGGTYEQYF.